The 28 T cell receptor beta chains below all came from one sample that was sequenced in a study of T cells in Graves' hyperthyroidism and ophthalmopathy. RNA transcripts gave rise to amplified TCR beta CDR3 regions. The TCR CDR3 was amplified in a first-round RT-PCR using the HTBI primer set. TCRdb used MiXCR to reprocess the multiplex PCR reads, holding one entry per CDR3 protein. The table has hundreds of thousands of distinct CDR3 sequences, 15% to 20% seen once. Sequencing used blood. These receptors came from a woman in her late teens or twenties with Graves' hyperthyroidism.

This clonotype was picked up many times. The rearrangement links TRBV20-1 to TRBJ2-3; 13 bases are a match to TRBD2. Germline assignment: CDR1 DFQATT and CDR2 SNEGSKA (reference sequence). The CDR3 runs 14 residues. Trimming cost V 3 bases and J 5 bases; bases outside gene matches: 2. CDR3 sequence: CSASGLAGEDTQYF. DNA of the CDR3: TGCAGTGCTAGCGGACTAGCGGGAGAAGATACGCAGTATTTT.

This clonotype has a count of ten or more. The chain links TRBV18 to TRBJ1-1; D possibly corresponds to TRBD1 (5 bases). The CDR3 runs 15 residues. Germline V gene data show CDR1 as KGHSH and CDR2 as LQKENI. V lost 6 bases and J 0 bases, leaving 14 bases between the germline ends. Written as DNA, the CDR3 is TGTGCCAGCTCGATCACCGGGACGGTGAACACTGAAGCTTTCTTT. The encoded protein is CASSITGTVNTEAFF.

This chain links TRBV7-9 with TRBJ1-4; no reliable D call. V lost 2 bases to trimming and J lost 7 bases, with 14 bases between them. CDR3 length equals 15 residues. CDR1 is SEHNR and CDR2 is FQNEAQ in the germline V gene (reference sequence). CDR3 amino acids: CASSLLANPLEKLFF. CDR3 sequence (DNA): TGTGCCAGCAGCTTACTAGCCAACCCCCTTGAAAAACTGTTTTTT.

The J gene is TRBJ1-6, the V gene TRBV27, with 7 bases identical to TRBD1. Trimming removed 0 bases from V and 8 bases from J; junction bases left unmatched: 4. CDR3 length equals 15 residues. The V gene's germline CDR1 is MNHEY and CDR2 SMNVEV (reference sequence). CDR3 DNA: TGTGCCAGCAGTTTATCGTTGACAGGGCATTCACCCCTCCACTTT. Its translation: CASSLSLTGHSPLHF.

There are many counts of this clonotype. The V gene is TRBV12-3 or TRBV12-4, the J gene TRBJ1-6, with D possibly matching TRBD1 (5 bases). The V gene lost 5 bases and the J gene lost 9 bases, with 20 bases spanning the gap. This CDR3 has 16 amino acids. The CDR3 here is CASSPPGAGIRSPLHF. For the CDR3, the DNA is TGTGCCAGCAGTCCTCCCGGTGCAGGGATCCGTTCACCCCTCCACTTT.

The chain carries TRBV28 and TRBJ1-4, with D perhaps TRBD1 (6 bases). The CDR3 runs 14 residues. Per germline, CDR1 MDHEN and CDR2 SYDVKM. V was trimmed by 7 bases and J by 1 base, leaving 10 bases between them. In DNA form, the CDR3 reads TGTGCCAGCAAACAGGGAGGAACTAATGAAAAACTGTTTTTT. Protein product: CASKQGGTNEKLFF.

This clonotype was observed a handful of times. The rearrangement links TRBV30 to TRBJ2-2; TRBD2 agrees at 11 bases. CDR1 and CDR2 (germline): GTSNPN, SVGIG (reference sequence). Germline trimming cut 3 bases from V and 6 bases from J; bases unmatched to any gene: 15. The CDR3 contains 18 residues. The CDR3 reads CAWSARTSGWILAGELFF. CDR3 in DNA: TGTGCCTGGAGCGCCCGGACTAGCGGGTGGATCCTAGCCGGGGAGCTGTTTTTT.

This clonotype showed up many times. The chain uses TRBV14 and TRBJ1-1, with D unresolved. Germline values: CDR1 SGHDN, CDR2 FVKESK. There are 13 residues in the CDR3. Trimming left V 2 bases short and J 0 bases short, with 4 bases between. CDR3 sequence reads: CASSQLMNTEAFF. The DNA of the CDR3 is TGTGCCAGCAGCCAACTAATGAACACTGAAGCTTTCTTT. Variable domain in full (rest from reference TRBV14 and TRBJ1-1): EAGVTQFPSHSVIEKGQTVTLRCDPISGHDNLYWYRRVMGKEIKFLLHFVKESKQDESGMPNNRFLAERTGGTYSTLKVQPAELEDSGVYFCASSQLMNTEAFFGQGTRLTVV.

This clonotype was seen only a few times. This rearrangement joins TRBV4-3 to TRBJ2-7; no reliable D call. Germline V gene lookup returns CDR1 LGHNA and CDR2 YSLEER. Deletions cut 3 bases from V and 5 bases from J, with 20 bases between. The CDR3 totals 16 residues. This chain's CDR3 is CASSQSIFGRVDEQYF. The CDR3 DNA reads TGCGCCAGCAGCCAGAGTATCTTCGGGCGCGTGGACGAGCAGTACTTC.

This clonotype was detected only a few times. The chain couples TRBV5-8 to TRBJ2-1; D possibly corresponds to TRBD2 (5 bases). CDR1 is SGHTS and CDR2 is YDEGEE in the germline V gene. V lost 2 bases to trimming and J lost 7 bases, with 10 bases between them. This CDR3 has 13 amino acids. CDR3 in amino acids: CASSFTRWNEQFF. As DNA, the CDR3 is TGTGCCAGCAGCTTTACTAGATGGAATGAGCAGTTCTTC.

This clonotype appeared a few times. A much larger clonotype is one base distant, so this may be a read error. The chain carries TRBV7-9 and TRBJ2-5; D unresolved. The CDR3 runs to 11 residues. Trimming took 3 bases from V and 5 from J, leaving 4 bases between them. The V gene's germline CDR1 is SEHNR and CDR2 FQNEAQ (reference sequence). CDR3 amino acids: CASSFIETQYF. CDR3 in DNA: TGTGCCAGCAGCTTTATCGAGACCCAGTACTTC. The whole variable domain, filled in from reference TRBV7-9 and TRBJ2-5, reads DTGVSQNPRHKITKRGQNVTFRCDPISEHNRLYWYRQTLGQGPEFLTYFQNEAQLEKSRLLSDRFSAERPKGSFSTLEIQRTEQGDSAMYLCASSFIETQYFGPGTRLLVL.

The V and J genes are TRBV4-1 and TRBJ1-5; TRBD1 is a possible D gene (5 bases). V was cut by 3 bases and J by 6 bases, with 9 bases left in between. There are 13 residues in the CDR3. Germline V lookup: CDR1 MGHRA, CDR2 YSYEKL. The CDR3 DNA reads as TGCGCCAGCAGCCAGGCAGGGTTTCAGCCCCAGCATTTT. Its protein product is CASSQAGFQPQHF.

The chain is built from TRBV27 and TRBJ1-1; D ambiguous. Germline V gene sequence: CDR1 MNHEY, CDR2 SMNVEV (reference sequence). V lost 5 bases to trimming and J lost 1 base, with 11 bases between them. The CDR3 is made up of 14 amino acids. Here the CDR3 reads CASSLRWGNTEAFF. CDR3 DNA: TGTGCCAGCAGTCTCCGATGGGGGAACACTGAAGCTTTCTTT.

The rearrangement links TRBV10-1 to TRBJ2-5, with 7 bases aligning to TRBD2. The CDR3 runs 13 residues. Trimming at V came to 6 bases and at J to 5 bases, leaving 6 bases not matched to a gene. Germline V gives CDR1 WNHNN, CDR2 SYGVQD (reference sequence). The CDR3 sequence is CASSGGSRETQYF. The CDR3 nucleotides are TGCGCCAGCAGCGGGGGGTCGCGGGAGACCCAGTACTTC.

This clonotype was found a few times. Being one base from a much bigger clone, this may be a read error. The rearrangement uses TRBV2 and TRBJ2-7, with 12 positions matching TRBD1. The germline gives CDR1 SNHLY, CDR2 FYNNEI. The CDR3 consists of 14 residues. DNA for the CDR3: TGTGCCAGCAGTGCGGGACAGGGGGCGCGAGAGCGGTACTTC. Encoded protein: CASSAGQGARERYF. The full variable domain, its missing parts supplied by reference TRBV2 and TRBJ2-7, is EPEVTQTPSHQVTQMGQEVILRCVPISNHLYFYWYRQILGQKVEFLVSFYNNEISEKSEIFDDQFSVERPDGSNFTLKIRSTKLEDSAMYFCASSAGQGARERYFGPGTRLTVT.

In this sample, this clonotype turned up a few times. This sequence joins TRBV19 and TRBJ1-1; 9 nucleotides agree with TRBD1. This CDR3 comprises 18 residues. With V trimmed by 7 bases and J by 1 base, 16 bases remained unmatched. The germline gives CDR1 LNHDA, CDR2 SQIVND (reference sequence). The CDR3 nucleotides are TGTGCCAGTATCACAAAGGCTGGGACAGGGTCGTGGAACACTGAAGCTTTCTTT. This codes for CASITKAGTGSWNTEAFF.

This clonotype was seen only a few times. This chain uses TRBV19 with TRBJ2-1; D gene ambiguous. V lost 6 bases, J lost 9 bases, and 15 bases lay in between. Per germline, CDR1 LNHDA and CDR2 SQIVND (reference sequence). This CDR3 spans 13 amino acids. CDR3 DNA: TGTGCCAGTAGCTCTGGACCCGAACGTGAGCAGTTCTTC. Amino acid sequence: CASSSGPEREQFF.

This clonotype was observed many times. The CDR3: CSARDPRGSTGELFF. CDR3 in DNA: TGCAGTGCTAGAGATCCACGCGGGAGCACCGGGGAGCTGTTTTTT. V gene TRBV20-1 combines with J gene TRBJ2-2; TRBD2 matches at 7 bases. The CDR3 covers 15 residues. J lost 4 bases, V lost 0 bases, and 5 bases had no gene match. Germline values: CDR1 DFQATT, CDR2 SNEGSKA (reference sequence).

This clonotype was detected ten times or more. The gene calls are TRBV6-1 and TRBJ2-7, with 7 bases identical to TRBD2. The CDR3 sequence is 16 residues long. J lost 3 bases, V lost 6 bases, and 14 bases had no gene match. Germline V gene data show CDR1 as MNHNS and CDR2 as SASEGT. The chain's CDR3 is CASRNLTSEGNYEQYF. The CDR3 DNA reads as TGTGCCAGCAGGAATCTTACTAGCGAGGGGAACTACGAGCAGTACTTC.

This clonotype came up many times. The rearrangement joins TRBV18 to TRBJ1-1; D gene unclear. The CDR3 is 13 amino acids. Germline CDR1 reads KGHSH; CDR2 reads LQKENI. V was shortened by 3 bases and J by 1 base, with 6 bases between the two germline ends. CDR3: CASSPRGNTEAFF. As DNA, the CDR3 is TGTGCCAGCTCACCGAGAGGGAACACTGAAGCTTTCTTT. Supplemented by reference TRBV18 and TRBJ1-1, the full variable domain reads NAGVMQNPRHLVRRRGQEARLRCSPMKGHSHVYWYRQLPEEGLKFMVYLQKENIIDESGMPKERFSAEFPKEGPSILRIQQVVRGDSAAYFCASSPRGNTEAFFGQGTRLTVV.

The CDR3 sequence is CASILSDGVRQFF. Here the CDR3 DNA reads TGTGCCAGCATCCTGTCTGATGGAGTAAGGCAGTTCTTC. The V and J genes are TRBV12-3 or TRBV12-4 and TRBJ2-1; D unresolved. The CDR3 totals 13 residues. The V and J ends lost 7 bases and 12 bases respectively, with 19 bases between them.

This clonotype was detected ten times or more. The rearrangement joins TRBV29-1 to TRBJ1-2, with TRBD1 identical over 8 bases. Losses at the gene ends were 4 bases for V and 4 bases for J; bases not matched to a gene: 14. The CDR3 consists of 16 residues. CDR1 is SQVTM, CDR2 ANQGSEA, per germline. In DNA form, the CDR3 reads TGCAGCGTTGGCCGGGGACAGGTCGGCCCGCTCTATGGCTACACCTTC. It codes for CSVGRGQVGPLYGYTF.

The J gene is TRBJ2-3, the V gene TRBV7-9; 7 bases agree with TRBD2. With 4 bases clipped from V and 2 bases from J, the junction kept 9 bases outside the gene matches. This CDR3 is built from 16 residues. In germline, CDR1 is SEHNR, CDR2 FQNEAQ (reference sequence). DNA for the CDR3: TGTGCCAGCAGCTACCCGAGCGGGGAGGCCACAGATACGCAGTATTTT. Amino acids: CASSYPSGEATDTQYF.

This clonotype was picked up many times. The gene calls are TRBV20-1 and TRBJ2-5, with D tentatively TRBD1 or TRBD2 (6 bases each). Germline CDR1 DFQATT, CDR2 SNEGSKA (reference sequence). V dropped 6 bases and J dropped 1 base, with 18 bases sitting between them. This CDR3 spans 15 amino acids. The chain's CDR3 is CSAGEARGGQETQYF. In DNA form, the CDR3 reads TGCAGTGCCGGTGAGGCCAGGGGAGGCCAAGAGACCCAGTACTTC.

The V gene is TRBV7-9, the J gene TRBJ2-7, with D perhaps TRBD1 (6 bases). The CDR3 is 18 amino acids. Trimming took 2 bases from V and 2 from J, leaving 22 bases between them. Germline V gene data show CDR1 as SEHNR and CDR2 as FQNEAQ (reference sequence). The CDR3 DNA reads TGTGCCAGCAGCTTATCCCCTGCGGACAGCCCGAATACCTACGAGCAGTACTTC. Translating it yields CASSLSPADSPNTYEQYF.

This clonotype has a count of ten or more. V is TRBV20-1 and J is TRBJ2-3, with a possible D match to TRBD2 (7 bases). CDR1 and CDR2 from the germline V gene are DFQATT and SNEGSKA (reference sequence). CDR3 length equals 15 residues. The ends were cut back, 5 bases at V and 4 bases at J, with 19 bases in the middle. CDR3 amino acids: CSARPGGGGADTQYF. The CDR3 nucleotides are TGCAGTGCTCGACCTGGGGGGGGGGGCGCAGATACGCAGTATTTT.

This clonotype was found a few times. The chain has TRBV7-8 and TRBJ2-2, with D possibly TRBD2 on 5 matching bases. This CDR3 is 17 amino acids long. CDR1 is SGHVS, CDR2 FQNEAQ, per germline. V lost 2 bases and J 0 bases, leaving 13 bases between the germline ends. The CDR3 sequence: CASSLFGDYANTGELFF. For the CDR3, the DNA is TGTGCCAGCAGCTTATTCGGAGACTATGCGAACACCGGGGAGCTGTTTTTT.

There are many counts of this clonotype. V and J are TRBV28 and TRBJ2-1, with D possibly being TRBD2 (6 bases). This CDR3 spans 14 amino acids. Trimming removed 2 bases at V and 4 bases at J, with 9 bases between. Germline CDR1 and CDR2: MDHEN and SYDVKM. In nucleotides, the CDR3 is TGTGCCAGCAGTTTACGGGAGTCGTACAATGAGCAGTTCTTC. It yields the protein CASSLRESYNEQFF.